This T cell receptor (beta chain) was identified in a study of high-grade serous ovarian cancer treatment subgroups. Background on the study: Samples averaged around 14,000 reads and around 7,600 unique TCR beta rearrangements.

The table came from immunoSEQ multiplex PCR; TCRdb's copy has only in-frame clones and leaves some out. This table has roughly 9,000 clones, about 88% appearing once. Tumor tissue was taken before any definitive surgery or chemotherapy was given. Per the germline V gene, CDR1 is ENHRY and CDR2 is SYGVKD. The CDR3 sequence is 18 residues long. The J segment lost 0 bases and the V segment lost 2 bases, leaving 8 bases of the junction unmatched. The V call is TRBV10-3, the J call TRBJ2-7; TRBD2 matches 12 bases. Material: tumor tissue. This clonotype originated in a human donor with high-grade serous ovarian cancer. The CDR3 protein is CAISERGLAGANSYEQYF. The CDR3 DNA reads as TGTGCCATCAGTGAGAGGGGACTAGCGGGTGCCAACTCCTACGAGCAGTACTTC.